These 26 T cell receptor beta chains originate from one sample sequenced in a study of cytomegalovirus exposure and HLA in healthy donors. Data came from immunoSEQ multiplex PCR; TCRdb stores just in-frame clones and leaves some out. The repertoire holds fewer than 400,000 clones, with 86% as singletons. The sample comprised PBMCs. These receptors all stem from a woman aged 18-35 years in good health and CMV-seronegative.

This clone was detected once. This chain joins TRBV4-1 and TRBJ2-5, with D maybe TRBD1 (6 bases). Germline CDR1 MGHRA, CDR2 YSYEKL. The CDR3 has 14 amino acids. Deletions cut 4 bases from V and 3 bases from J, with 12 bases between. The CDR3 nucleotides read TGCGCCAGCAGCCCAAAAAACAGGGAAGAGACCCAGTACTTC. This translates into CASSPKNREETQYF.

DNA for the CDR3: TGTGCCTGGAGTAAGGGGGCAGGGGGTGAAGCTTTCTTT. It is translated as CAWSKGAGGEAFF. The V and J genes are TRBV30 and TRBJ1-1, with TRBD1 identical over 7 bases. Germline V gene sequence: CDR1 GTSNPN, CDR2 SVGIG (reference sequence). CDR3 length: 13 amino acids. V gave up 2 bases and J gave up 7 bases; unmatched junction bases: 7.

This chain uses TRBV4-2 with TRBJ1-1; 7 bases map to TRBD1. J was trimmed by 4 bases and V by 4 bases; bases with no gene match: 9. The CDR3 runs to 15 residues. CDR1 is LGHNA, CDR2 YNFKEQ, per germline. CDR3 bases: TGTGCCAGCAGCCCCCGGGGACAGTCCACCACTGAAGCTTTCTTT. The encoded protein is CASSPRGQSTTEAFF.

The rearrangement joins TRBV30 to TRBJ2-5; 8 bases are shared with TRBD2. This CDR3 is built from 12 residues. V gave up 4 bases and J gave up 7 bases; unmatched junction bases: 5. The V gene's germline CDR1 is GTSNPN and CDR2 SVGIG (reference sequence). CDR3 DNA sequence: TGTGCCTGGAACGGGGGGGCAGGGACCCAGTACTTC. This sequence encodes CAWNGGAGTQYF.

This clone was observed a few times. The chain combines TRBV5-1 with TRBJ2-2; D is ambiguous. V lost 2 bases and J 3 bases, leaving 2 bases between the germline ends. This CDR3 is built from 12 residues. The V gene's germline CDR1 is SGHRS and CDR2 YFSETQ. The CDR3 is CASSFYTGELFF. The DNA of the CDR3 is TGCGCCAGCAGCTTCTACACCGGGGAGCTGTTTTTT.

The chain is built from TRBV27 and TRBJ1-3; D is undetermined. CDR1 MNHEY and CDR2 SMNVEV come from the germline V gene (reference sequence). V was clipped by 5 bases and J by 0 bases, with 14 bases between them. This CDR3 comprises 16 residues. CDR3 loop: CASSRSIPNSGNTIYF. In DNA form, the CDR3 reads TGTGCCAGCAGTCGGAGTATCCCCAACTCTGGAAACACCATATATTTT.

V and J are TRBV9 and TRBJ1-5; no clear D gene. The CDR3 contains 15 residues. The V gene's germline CDR1 is SGDLS and CDR2 YYNGEE. Trimming stripped 0 bases from V and 4 bases from J, with 11 bases between. The CDR3 region is CASSVDPQINQPQHF. The CDR3 DNA reads as TGTGCCAGCAGCGTAGACCCACAAATTAATCAGCCCCAGCATTTT. Looking up the rest from reference TRBV9 and TRBJ1-5 gives the full variable domain: DSGVTQTPKHLITATGQRVTLRCSPRSGDLSVYWYQQSLDQGLQFLIQYYNGEERAKGNILERFSAQQFPDLHSELNLSSLELGDSALYFCASSVDPQINQPQHFGDGTRLSIL.

J is TRBJ1-5 and V is TRBV11-2; tentative D call: TRBD1 (6 bases). The germline V gene encodes CDR1 SGHAT and CDR2 FQNNGV. The CDR3 consists of 14 residues. Trimming removed 0 bases from V and 7 bases from J, with 10 bases in between. CDR3 in DNA: TGTGCCAGCAGCTTAGAACAGGGTAGGCAGCCCCAGCATTTT. Amino acids: CASSLEQGRQPQHF.

The rearrangement joins TRBV7-9 to TRBJ2-7; TRBD2 agrees at 16 bases. Germline V gives CDR1 SEHNR, CDR2 FQNEAQ (reference sequence). J gave up 2 bases and V 0 bases, and 4 bases lay outside the gene matches. The CDR3 consists of 18 residues. In DNA, the CDR3 is TGTGCCAGCAGCTTAGCGCGGGGGACTAGCGGGAGGGCCTACGAGCAGTACTTC. Encoded protein: CASSLARGTSGRAYEQYF.

V usage is TRBV2 and J usage is TRBJ2-5; D may be TRBD2 (7 bases). Between the trimmed V and J ends, which lost 6 bases and 1 base, there was a span of 15 bases. The CDR3 covers 15 residues. Per the germline V gene, CDR1 is SNHLY and CDR2 is FYNNEI. The CDR3 is CASRGRDTFQETQYF. The CDR3 bases are TGTGCCAGCAGGGGGAGGGACACCTTCCAAGAGACCCAGTACTTC.

A single count supports this clone. V usage is TRBV27 and J usage is TRBJ2-2; no definite D call. Per germline, CDR1 MNHEY and CDR2 SMNVEV (reference sequence). With 4 bases removed from V and 7 bases from J, the gap between germline ends came to 10 bases. The CDR3 extends over 13 amino acids. CDR3 bases: TGTGCCAGCAGTTCCCGTAGTGGCGGGGAGCTGTTTTTT. Amino acid sequence: CASSSRSGGELFF.

The CDR3: CASSLTGVLNTEAFF. The CDR3 nucleotides read TGTGCCAGCAGCTTAACGGGGGTATTGAACACTGAAGCTTTCTTT. The gene calls are TRBV7-8 and TRBJ1-1, with D perhaps matching TRBD1 (5 bases). This CDR3 has 15 residues. Trimming took 2 bases from V and 0 from J, leaving 10 bases between them. The V gene's germline CDR1 is SGHVS and CDR2 FQNEAQ.

This clone was counted a few times. This sequence joins TRBV7-9 and TRBJ2-7; TRBD1 matches 8 bases. Per the germline V gene, CDR1 is SEHNR and CDR2 is FQNEAQ (reference sequence). The V segment lost 5 bases and the J segment 0 bases; nucleotides outside the gene matches: 0. The CDR3 runs 13 residues. The CDR3 protein is CASSGQGSYEQYF. The CDR3 nucleotides read TGTGCCAGCAGCGGACAGGGCTCCTACGAGCAGTACTTC.

This rearrangement joins TRBV7-9 to TRBJ2-3, with a possible D match to TRBD2 (5 bases). Germline loops: CDR1 SEHNR, CDR2 FQNEAQ (reference sequence). The CDR3 consists of 16 residues. With 1 base removed from V and 3 bases from J, the gap between germline ends came to 14 bases. CDR3 protein: CASSLGRGVWTDTQYF. In DNA, the CDR3 is TGTGCCAGCAGCTTAGGTCGGGGTGTCTGGACAGATACGCAGTATTTT.

The chain has TRBV28 and TRBJ2-1, with TRBD2 matching 10 bases. Germline CDR1 MDHEN, CDR2 SYDVKM. CDR3 length equals 18 residues. V was pared by 2 bases and J by 1 base, with 8 bases of the junction left unmatched. CDR3 nucleotides: TGTGCCAGCAGTTTAGTCCTAGCGGGAGCTTCATCCTACAATGAGCAGTTCTTC. Protein product: CASSLVLAGASSYNEQFF.

The chain combines TRBV4-1 with TRBJ2-1, with 8 bases lining up with TRBD2. The CDR3 is 16 amino acids. The V and J ends lost 3 bases and 0 bases, in that order; junction bases with no gene match: 4. Germline assignment: CDR1 MGHRA and CDR2 YSYEKL. The CDR3 loop is CASSHIAGISYNEQFF. CDR3 DNA sequence: TGCGCCAGCAGCCATATAGCGGGAATCTCCTACAATGAGCAGTTCTTC.

This clone was seen more than once but under ten times. The chain is built from TRBV28 and TRBJ2-7, with 9 bases identical to TRBD1. The V gene end was trimmed by 7 bases and the J gene end by 4 bases; junction bases not matched to a gene: 11. Germline CDR1 MDHEN, CDR2 SYDVKM. CDR3 length equals 15 residues. CDR3 bases: TGTGCCAGCATGAGGTTGGGACAGGGCGGGTACGAGCAGTACTTC. Translating it yields CASMRLGQGGYEQYF.

The rearrangement joins TRBV28 to TRBJ1-2, with 8 bases aligning to TRBD1. V shed 5 bases, J shed 4 bases, and the junction held 9 bases outside the gene matches. The germline CDR1 and CDR2 sequences are MDHEN and SYDVKM. The CDR3 contains 15 residues. The CDR3 spells CASSQGGQAPYGYTF. The CDR3 nucleotides read TGTGCCAGCAGTCAGGGGGGACAGGCGCCCTATGGCTACACCTTC.

This clone showed up just a few times. As DNA, the CDR3 is TGCAGTGCCACCAACTACTACGAGCAGTACTTC. As protein: CSATNYYEQYF. The J gene is TRBJ2-7, the V gene TRBV20-1; unclear D gene. Trimming took off 6 bases at V and 3 bases at J, with 9 bases between the two ends. CDR1 DFQATT and CDR2 SNEGSKA come from the germline V gene (reference sequence). The CDR3 has 11 amino acids.

As concerns this clone: Other DNA sequences in this sample translate to the same CDR3. The chain has TRBV18 and TRBJ2-1; TRBD1 matches 8 bases. The CDR3 runs to 15 residues. CDR1 is KGHSH and CDR2 is LQKENI in the germline V gene. The V segment lost 0 bases and the J segment 3 bases; nucleotides outside the gene matches: 1. The DNA for the CDR3 is TGTGCCAGCTCACCACCGGGACAGGTCTACAATGAGCAGTTCTTC. Amino acids: CASSPPGQVYNEQFF.

The chain couples TRBV28 to TRBJ2-7; 7 bases are a match to TRBD1. CDR1 and CDR2 from the germline V gene are MDHEN and SYDVKM. Trimming cost V 4 bases and J 5 bases; bases outside gene matches: 11. CDR3 length: 15 amino acids. CDR3 sequence reads: CASSSHRGITHEQYF. As DNA, the CDR3 is TGTGCCAGCAGTTCCCACAGGGGAATTACCCACGAGCAGTACTTC.

The chain has TRBV15 and TRBJ2-1; 7 nucleotides line up with TRBD2. CDR1 LNHNV and CDR2 YYDKDF come from the germline V gene (reference sequence). This CDR3 region has 14 residues. V gave up 1 base and J gave up 6 bases; unmatched junction bases: 3. The CDR3 sequence: CATSRGPSGNEQFF. The CDR3 nucleotides read TGTGCCACCAGCAGAGGCCCTAGCGGCAATGAGCAGTTCTTC.

The rearrangement joins TRBV14 to TRBJ2-1; D not certain. CDR1 is SGHDN and CDR2 is FVKESK in the germline V gene. V shed 3 bases and J shed 8 bases, with 17 bases lying between them. The CDR3 length is 15 residues. CDR3 protein: CASSHALKEFHEQFF. DNA of the CDR3: TGTGCCAGCAGCCACGCTCTGAAGGAGTTCCATGAGCAGTTCTTC.

CDR3 nucleotide sequence: TGCGCCAGCAGCCAGGACAGGGATCGGTTCGGAACCTACGAGCAGTACTTC. Its protein product is CASSQDRDRFGTYEQYF. The chain recombines TRBV5-1 with TRBJ2-7; 8 nucleotides match TRBD1. CDR1 and CDR2 (germline): SGHRS, YFSETQ. The CDR3 is 17 amino acids. Trimming removed 4 bases from V and 2 bases from J; junction bases left unmatched: 14.

The chain combines TRBV9 with TRBJ2-7; D is perhaps TRBD2 (6 bases). V shed 4 bases and J shed 5 bases, with 16 bases lying between them. The germline gives CDR1 SGDLS, CDR2 YYNGEE. The CDR3 is 14 residues long. The CDR3 region is CASSKTGLHHEQYF. CDR3 in DNA: TGTGCCAGCAGCAAGACGGGACTCCATCACGAGCAGTACTTC.

This clone has only one observation. The gene calls are TRBV18 and TRBJ2-7, with 10 bases fitting TRBD1. The CDR3 totals 14 residues. The J segment lost 6 bases and the V segment lost 6 bases, leaving 8 bases of the junction unmatched. Germline V CDR1 and CDR2: KGHSH, LQKENI. The CDR3 DNA reads TGTGCCAGCTCGCCCGGGACAGGGGATTCCGAGCAGTACTTC. As protein: CASSPGTGDSEQYF.